The 9 T cell receptor beta chains below all came from one sample that was sequenced in a study of T cell clones after liver transplantation. Method: immunoSEQ multiplex PCR; TCRdb's copy keeps in-frame clones and lacks some. The profile shows tens of thousands of clones, about four fifths of them singletons. The specimen was CD4+ T cells from blood, collected 12 months after liver transplant. These receptors were collected from a human patient who received a liver transplant. The graft donor may have contributed some T cells.

The chain recombines TRBV28 with TRBJ1-2; the D is unclear. Germline lookup yields CDR1 MDHEN and CDR2 SYDVKM. This CDR3 contains 12 residues. V shed 8 bases and J shed 8 bases, with 15 bases lying between them. CDR3 coding DNA: TGTGCCAGCCGATCCGACCCGGGGGGCTACACCTTC. Translating gives CASRSDPGGYTF.

V usage is TRBV4-1 and J usage is TRBJ2-1, with TRBD2 matching 12 bases. V lost 3 bases, J lost 7 bases, and 10 bases stayed unmatched. Germline-derived CDR1 and CDR2 are MGHRA and YSYEKL. This CDR3 contains 17 residues. CDR3 sequence: CASSHASGRARRNEQFF. CDR3 in DNA: TGCGCCAGCAGCCATGCTAGCGGGAGGGCCAGGCGAAATGAGCAGTTCTTC.

This chain uses TRBV25-1 with TRBJ1-1; D is unresolved. The CDR3 is 13 residues long. CDR1 is MGHDK, CDR2 SYGVNS, per germline. V was clipped by 6 bases and J by 3 bases, with 11 bases between them. CDR3 sequence: CASRNEAYTEAFF. Here the CDR3 DNA reads TGTGCCAGCAGAAACGAGGCCTACACTGAAGCTTTCTTT.

V usage is TRBV18 and J usage is TRBJ1-4; 7 positions match TRBD1. Per the germline V gene, CDR1 is KGHSH and CDR2 is LQKENI. The CDR3 covers 16 residues. After removal of 3 bases from V and 7 bases from J, the junction contained 11 bases not matched to a gene. CDR3: CASSPLDRDRGEKLFF. The CDR3 DNA reads TGTGCCAGCTCACCGCTTGACAGGGACCGGGGTGAAAAACTGTTTTTT.

The chain couples TRBV4-1 to TRBJ1-5, with D possibly matching TRBD1 (6 bases). In germline, CDR1 is MGHRA, CDR2 YSYEKL. V was trimmed by 0 bases and J by 5 bases, leaving 14 bases between them. The CDR3 loop spans 16 amino acids. CDR3 nucleotides: TGCGCCAGCAGCCAAGATCGGGGCAGGGGAGATCAGCCCCAGCATTTT. The encoded protein is CASSQDRGRGDQPQHF.

The chain recombines TRBV5-3 with TRBJ2-7; D might be TRBD1 or TRBD2, each matching 6 bases. TRBV5-3 is designated an ORF whose function remains uncertain. Trimming pared 8 bases from V and 3 bases from J, leaving 15 bases between. CDR3 size: 13 residues. This chain's CDR3 is CARPGGRGYEQYF. CDR3 in DNA: TGTGCCAGGCCCGGGGGCAGGGGCTACGAGCAGTACTTC.

The CDR3 protein is CASRGGGDNSPLHF. In nucleotides, the CDR3 is TGTGCCAGCCGCGGCGGAGGCGACAATTCACCCCTCCACTTT. The chain recombines TRBV2 with TRBJ1-6; D is uncertain. CDR1 and CDR2 (germline): SNHLY, FYNNEI. CDR3 length equals 14 residues. The ends were cut back, 8 bases at V and 7 bases at J, with 15 bases in the middle.

A word on this clone: This sample includes further DNA sequences coding for the same CDR3. The V gene is TRBV7-2, the J gene TRBJ2-7, with D possibly TRBD1 on 5 matching bases. Trimming took off 4 bases at V and 2 bases at J, with 9 bases between the two ends. This CDR3 comprises 13 residues. Germline CDR1 and CDR2: SGHTA and FQGNSA. In DNA, the CDR3 is TGTGCCAGCAGCTCCGACAGTACCTACGAGCAGTACTTC. It translates to CASSSDSTYEQYF.

This chain uses TRBV5-4 with TRBJ2-1; 12 bases fit TRBD2. The CDR3 loop spans 16 amino acids. Germline V CDR1 and CDR2: SGHNT, YYREEE (reference sequence). Trimming took 5 bases from V and 8 from J; bases not matched to a gene: 11. The CDR3 nucleotides are TGTGCCAGCAGTTCTAAGACTAGCGGGAGAGTCGATGAGCAGTTCTTC. This translates into CASSSKTSGRVDEQFF. Using reference TRBV5-4 and TRBJ2-1 for the parts outside the CDR3, the full variable domain is ETGVTQSPTHLIKTRGQQVTLRCSSQSGHNTVSWYQQALGQGPQFIFQYYREEENGRGNFPPRFSGLQFPNYSSELNVNALELDDSALYLCASSSKTSGRVDEQFFGPGTRLTVL.